This T cell receptor (beta chain) was sequenced during a study of blood T cells in healthy people across ages. General study results and limits: Long-lived and aged donors differed, with more naive CD4+ cells and higher diversity in the long-lived. Significant beta diversity loss was already apparent by age roughly 44, declining roughly linearly.

Donors ranged from about 6 to 90 years old and were healthy Caucasians in Russia. A note on this clonotype: No antigen is known for it.

The CDR3 extends over 12 amino acids. Trimming took 4 bases from V and 4 from J, leaving 10 bases between them. CDR1 SQVTM and CDR2 ANQGSEA come from the germline V gene. Next came a second PCR, run for about 7 to 12 cycles, which used a sample-barcoded 5' primer along with a J-beta primer mix. MiXCR, run by TCRdb on the 5' RACE reads, gives a single entry per CDR3 protein. The top ten clones hold about 20% of a sample with just over 1 million distinct CDR3 sequences, under 55% of them seen once. The receptor was isolated from a woman aged 55-69 years in good health. Specimen: blood. The chain links TRBV29-1 to TRBJ2-5, with a weak D call TRBD1 (5 bases). CDR3 in DNA: TGCAGCGTTGGGATCCAGGGAGAGACCCAGTACTTC. It yields the protein CSVGIQGETQYF.